The 8 T cell receptor beta chains below were found in one sample sequenced in a study of post-analysis software for immune sequencing data. Study results and limitations: When patients were compared with controls, four or five TRBV segments were more frequent, TRBV5-6, TRBV5-1 and TRBV20-1 among them.

cDNA libraries for TCR beta contained unique molecular identifiers. TCRdb re-derived calls from the PCR reads in MiXCR, one entry per CDR3 protein. This table holds around 700,000 distinct CDR3 sequences, 59% found once. No antigen has been identified for these receptors. Material for sequencing was blood. All receptors come from a girl aged 2-10 years with multiple sclerosis.

CDR3 in amino acids: CSDGGSSYNSPLHF. The CDR3 DNA reads TGCAGCGACGGTGGGAGCTCCTATAATTCACCCCTCCACTTT. The rearrangement links TRBV29-1 to TRBJ1-6; D ambiguous. The CDR3 totals 14 residues. With 7 bases removed from V and 0 bases from J, the gap between germline ends came to 10 bases. CDR1 and CDR2 (germline): SQVTM, ANQGSEA.

The chain uses TRBV6-1 and TRBJ1-2; TRBD1 aligns across 7 bases. The CDR3 contains 15 residues. CDR1 MNHNS and CDR2 SASEGT come from the germline V gene. The J segment lost 0 bases and the V segment lost 4 bases, leaving 5 bases of the junction unmatched. The DNA for the CDR3 is TGTGCCAGCAGTGGATTGACAGGGACTAACTATGGCTACACCTTC. It encodes CASSGLTGTNYGYTF.

The J gene is TRBJ2-5, the V gene TRBV29-1, with 9 bases aligning to TRBD1. J was trimmed by 4 bases and V by 0 bases; bases with no gene match: 12. Per germline, CDR1 SQVTM and CDR2 ANQGSEA. The CDR3 spans 17 residues. CDR3 nucleotide sequence: TGCAGCGTTGAAGATCAATACAGGACAGGGGATGGAGAGACCCAGTACTTC. Its protein product is CSVEDQYRTGDGETQYF.

This clonotype came up once. The rearrangement uses TRBV12-5 and TRBJ1-1; a possible D gene is TRBD1 (6 bases). V lost 1 base to trimming and J lost 1 base, with 16 bases between them. Per the germline V gene, CDR1 is LGHNT and CDR2 is FRNRAP. The CDR3 loop spans 17 amino acids. The CDR3 DNA reads TGTGCTAGTGGTTTGGCCGCCCTCGAGGGACAGAACACTGAAGCTTTCTTT. Translating it yields CASGLAALEGQNTEAFF.

CDR3 loop: CASSLGGAGGDTQYF. The CDR3 coding sequence is TGTGCCAGCAGCTTAGGGGGTGCAGGGGGCGATACGCAGTATTTT. This chain joins TRBV7-2 and TRBJ2-3; TRBD1 aligns across 8 bases. Trimming removed 1 base from V and 6 bases from J; junction bases left unmatched: 6. Germline V lookup: CDR1 SGHTA, CDR2 FQGNSA. This CDR3 has 15 residues.

The gene calls are TRBV12-3 or TRBV12-4 and TRBJ1-2; 10 bases are shared with TRBD1. The CDR3 contains 14 residues. V shed 5 bases, J shed 8 bases, and the junction held 8 bases outside the gene matches. The CDR3 loop reads CASSLGQGERGYTF. The CDR3 DNA sequence: TGTGCCAGCAGTCTTGGACAGGGGGAGAGGGGCTACACCTTC.

The chain links TRBV13 to TRBJ2-3; weak D call: TRBD2 (5 bases). The length of the CDR3 is 15 residues. V was trimmed by 5 bases and J by 3 bases, leaving 15 bases between them. Germline loops: CDR1 PRHDT, CDR2 FYEKMQ (reference sequence). In nucleotides, the CDR3 is TGTGCCAGCAGCGGTGGACTCGACCGAACAGATACGCAGTATTTT. This translates into CASSGGLDRTDTQYF.

This chain's CDR3 is CASSPLAKDPYEQYF. The CDR3 DNA reads TGTGCCAGCAGCCCGCTGGCTAAGGACCCCTACGAGCAGTACTTC. The genes are TRBV11-2 and TRBJ2-7; unclear D gene. This CDR3 is built from 15 residues. CDR1 is SGHAT, CDR2 FQNNGV, per germline. V lost 5 bases, J lost 2 bases, and 16 bases lay in between.